Below, 30 T cell receptor beta chains from the same sample are listed, as sequenced in a study of HIV-infected patients and healthy controls. The repertoire came from unfractionated whole blood and reflected all unsorted peripheral T cells. Reverse transcription used around 500 ng RNA and constant-region primers for alpha and beta. Each of the alpha and beta chains got its own library through chain-specific third strand synthesis with indices. TCRdb re-called the 5' RACE reads with MiXCR, one entry per CDR3 protein. The table has roughly 20,000 distinct CDR3 sequences, around a tenth seen once. Material for sequencing was blood. These receptors all stem from an adult in good health.

This clonotype was recorded at least ten times. The CDR3 DNA is TGTGCCAGCAGCGTTGGACGATCGAACACCGGGGAGCTGTTTTTT. Its protein product is CASSVGRSNTGELFF. This chain links TRBV11-2 with TRBJ2-2, with D unclear. Trimming removed 5 bases from V and 0 bases from J, with 10 bases in between. The length of the CDR3 is 15 residues. The germline gives CDR1 SGHAT, CDR2 FQNNGV.

This clonotype has just a few counts. The chain links TRBV5-1 to TRBJ2-3; 8 bases match TRBD2. The CDR3 is made up of 14 amino acids. The germline V gene has CDR1 SGHRS and CDR2 YFSETQ. The junction had 4 bases not matched to a gene; V was cut back by 6 bases and J by 1 base. This chain's CDR3 is CASTPGLGTDTQYF. CDR3 nucleotide sequence: TGCGCCAGCACCCCGGGACTAGGCACAGATACGCAGTATTTT.

This clonotype was counted only a few times. As DNA, the CDR3 is TGTGCCAGCAGCCAGTCTCAGCCCACCGGGGAGCTGTTTTTT. Encoded protein: CASSQSQPTGELFF. The chain is built from TRBV3-1 and TRBJ2-2; D unresolved. The germline CDR1 and CDR2 sequences are LGHDT and YNNKEL (reference sequence). The CDR3 runs 14 residues. Trimming stripped 3 bases from V and 4 bases from J, with 9 bases between.

In its sample, this clonotype was seen many times. CDR3 sequence: CASNLAGTDTQYF. The CDR3 coding sequence is TGTGCCAGCAATCTAGCGGGCACAGATACGCAGTATTTT. The V gene is TRBV25-1, the J gene TRBJ2-3; 7 nucleotides align to TRBD2. The CDR3 runs 13 residues. V dropped 7 bases and J dropped 1; count of bases not matched to a gene: 2. Per germline, CDR1 MGHDK and CDR2 SYGVNS.

This clonotype has a count of ten or more. The chain combines TRBV19 with TRBJ1-1; TRBD1 aligns across 8 bases. J was trimmed by 0 bases and V by 1 base; bases with no gene match: 4. This CDR3 is built from 16 residues. Germline V lookup: CDR1 LNHDA, CDR2 SQIVND (reference sequence). The chain's CDR3 is CASSIAGDRLNTEAFF. CDR3 in DNA: TGTGCCAGTAGTATAGCCGGGGACAGGTTGAACACTGAAGCTTTCTTT.

This clonotype occurred many times. V is TRBV12-3 or TRBV12-4 and J is TRBJ2-1, with D tentatively TRBD2 (6 bases). This CDR3 spans 15 amino acids. V was clipped by 6 bases and J by 7 bases, with 19 bases between them. The CDR3 coding sequence is TGTGCCAGCAGCGAACAAAGGGTAGCGGAGAATGAGCAGTTCTTC. It codes for CASSEQRVAENEQFF.

This clonotype was found a few times. The V call is TRBV20-1, the J call TRBJ2-1, with TRBD2 identical over 7 bases. Germline lookup yields CDR1 DFQATT and CDR2 SNEGSKA (reference sequence). V was pared by 3 bases and J by 1 base, with 6 bases of the junction left unmatched. There are 15 residues in the CDR3. CDR3 residues: CSASVGRASYNEQFF. The CDR3 DNA is TGCAGTGCTAGCGTGGGGAGGGCTTCCTACAATGAGCAGTTCTTC.

This clonotype occurred many times. This chain links TRBV14 with TRBJ2-1; TRBD2 matches 7 bases. Germline-derived CDR1 and CDR2 are SGHDN and FVKESK. V shed 2 bases and J 7 bases; nucleotides not matched to a gene: 5. The CDR3 loop spans 14 amino acids. The chain's CDR3 is CASSQFLAENEQFF. The CDR3 DNA is TGTGCCAGCAGCCAATTCCTAGCGGAGAATGAGCAGTTCTTC.

This clonotype was picked up many times. V and J are TRBV15 and TRBJ2-7; D perhaps matches TRBD1 (6 bases). Per the germline V gene, CDR1 is LNHNV and CDR2 is YYDKDF (reference sequence). This CDR3 is built from 14 residues. V shed 1 base and J shed 3 bases, with 10 bases lying between them. CDR3 amino acids: CATSRVGTIYEQYF. CDR3 DNA sequence: TGTGCCACCAGCAGAGTCGGGACAATCTACGAGCAGTACTTC.

Note on this clonotype: A much bigger clone sits one base away, suggesting this may be a read error. The CDR3 sequence: CASSLGWDKDPYEQYF. CDR3 nucleotides: TGCGCCAGCAGCTTGGGTTGGGATAAAGACCCCTACGAGCAGTACTTC. The chain has TRBV5-1 and TRBJ2-7; D remains unclear. With 0 bases removed from V and 2 bases from J, the gap between germline ends came to 15 bases. This CDR3 contains 16 residues. Germline CDR1 SGHRS, CDR2 YFSETQ.

This chain connects TRBV18 to TRBJ2-7, with TRBD1 matching 7 bases. V was pared by 5 bases and J by 2 bases, with 12 bases of the junction left unmatched. CDR3 size: 16 residues. Germline V CDR1 and CDR2: KGHSH, LQKENI. CDR3 protein: CASSTRYGTDPYEQYF. The DNA of the CDR3 is TGTGCCAGCTCAACCCGGTACGGGACAGACCCCTACGAGCAGTACTTC.

This clonotype rates as medium-sized. V is TRBV29-1 and J is TRBJ1-2, with 7 bases matching TRBD1. Germline V gene data show CDR1 as SQVTM and CDR2 as ANQGSEA. V lost 8 bases, J lost 9 bases, and 6 bases stayed unmatched. The CDR3 length is 10 residues. This CDR3 reads CSTGQDRYTF. The CDR3 coding sequence is TGCAGCACCGGACAGGACCGCTACACCTTC.

This clonotype was observed at least ten times. CDR3 nucleotide sequence: TGTGCCAGCAGTTCCCTGACTAGCGGGTCTGAGCAGTTCTTC. It codes for CASSSLTSGSEQFF. The chain employs TRBV6-5 and TRBJ2-1; 10 nucleotides align to TRBD2. The CDR3 consists of 14 residues. After removal of 4 bases from V and 9 bases from J, the junction contained 6 bases not matched to a gene. Per germline, CDR1 MNHEY and CDR2 SVGAGI.

This clonotype came up once. DNA for the CDR3: TGTGCCAGTAGACCAGGGGCGGGCCTCAATGAGCAGTTCTTC. As protein: CASRPGAGLNEQFF. This chain joins TRBV19 and TRBJ2-1; D may be TRBD1 (6 bases). Trimming took 6 bases from V and 6 from J, leaving 15 bases between them. Germline CDR1 is LNHDA and CDR2 is SQIVND (reference sequence). CDR3 length: 14 residues.

Ten or more counts support this clonotype. The V gene is TRBV20-1, the J gene TRBJ1-6; D is possibly TRBD1 (6 bases). Trimming cost V 1 base and J 10 bases, with 11 bases left between them. The CDR3 sequence is 13 residues long. Germline-derived CDR1 and CDR2 are DFQATT and SNEGSKA (reference sequence). As DNA, the CDR3 is TGCAGTGCTAGAGCAGGGGAGTACTCACCCCTCCACTTT. Residues: CSARAGEYSPLHF.

The rearrangement uses TRBV6-6 and TRBJ2-1; D might be TRBD2 (6 bases). V was pared by 0 bases and J by 4 bases, with 13 bases between. This CDR3 comprises 16 residues. Germline V gene sequence: CDR1 MNHNY, CDR2 SVGAGI (reference sequence). CDR3 residues: CASSYSGLGGYNEQFF. The DNA of the CDR3 is TGTGCCAGCAGTTACTCGGGTCTGGGGGGTTACAATGAGCAGTTCTTC.

J is TRBJ2-3 and V is TRBV7-9; 7 nucleotides align to TRBD2. Per germline, CDR1 SEHNR and CDR2 FQNEAQ (reference sequence). V dropped 7 bases and J dropped 3; count of bases not matched to a gene: 4. This CDR3 has 13 amino acids. CDR3 region: CASIRTSTDTQYF. The CDR3 region has the DNA TGTGCCAGCATCCGGACTAGTACAGATACGCAGTATTTT.

This clonotype was seen ten or more times. V is TRBV11-2 and J is TRBJ2-1; D is undetermined. The germline V gene has CDR1 SGHAT and CDR2 FQNNGV. Trimming shortened V by 0 bases and J by 7 bases, and 7 bases separated the two germline ends. The CDR3 contains 13 residues. CDR3 amino acids: CASSLDVGNEQFF. CDR3 coding DNA: TGTGCCAGCAGCTTAGATGTGGGAAATGAGCAGTTCTTC.

This sequence joins TRBV6-2 or TRBV6-3 and TRBJ2-5, with a tentative D call TRBD2 (5 bases). Germline V gives CDR1 MNHEY, CDR2 SVGEGT. This CDR3 region has 13 residues. The V gene lost 6 bases and the J gene lost 4 bases, with 12 bases spanning the gap. CDR3 DNA: TGTGCCAGCAGCCGCCGGGAAACAGAGACCCAGTACTTC. Its protein is CASSRRETETQYF.

The chain has TRBV7-2 and TRBJ2-3, with 7 bases identical to TRBD2. The germline gives CDR1 SGHTA, CDR2 FQGNSA. This CDR3 is built from 16 residues. V lost 3 bases, J lost 3 bases, and 9 bases stayed unmatched. CDR3 sequence: CASSLGRAALTDTQYF. CDR3 bases: TGTGCCAGCAGCTTGGGGAGGGCCGCTTTGACAGATACGCAGTATTTT.

This clonotype is medium-sized. The chain joins TRBV11-2 to TRBJ2-1; D not certain. Trimming took 1 base from V and 0 from J, leaving 10 bases between them. CDR1 and CDR2 (germline): SGHAT, FQNNGV. The CDR3 totals 16 residues. CDR3 sequence reads: CASSLVRPSSYNEQFF. CDR3 sequence (DNA): TGTGCCAGCAGCTTAGTTAGACCCAGCTCCTACAATGAGCAGTTCTTC.

This clonotype has a count of ten or more. This rearrangement joins TRBV3-1 to TRBJ1-2, with D hard to call. CDR3 length: 12 residues. CDR1 is LGHDT, CDR2 YNNKEL, per germline (reference sequence). V was shortened by 3 bases and J by 3 bases, with 5 bases between the two germline ends. CDR3 in amino acids: CASSQGDYGYTF. The DNA of the CDR3 is TGTGCCAGCAGCCAGGGAGACTATGGCTACACCTTC.

This rearrangement joins TRBV28 to TRBJ2-1; D may match TRBD1 or TRBD2 (6 bases each). Germline assignment: CDR1 MDHEN and CDR2 SYDVKM. Deletions cut 7 bases from V and 9 bases from J, with 16 bases between. This CDR3 comprises 13 residues. The CDR3 here is CASIPPGAGEQFF. The DNA of the CDR3 is TGTGCCAGCATCCCCCCGGGGGCTGGTGAGCAGTTCTTC.

This clonotype has just a few counts. This chain joins TRBV5-4 and TRBJ2-7, with D hard to call. Germline V gene sequence: CDR1 SGHNT, CDR2 YYREEE (reference sequence). With 4 bases removed from V and 6 bases from J, the gap between germline ends came to 11 bases. This CDR3 comprises 12 residues. CDR3 amino acids: CASSTFDSEQYF. The CDR3 region has the DNA TGTGCCAGCAGCACCTTTGATTCCGAGCAGTACTTC.

This clonotype was recorded at least ten times. As DNA, the CDR3 is TGTGCCAGTAGTAAATCCCGGACAGGGGGCTACGAGCAGTACTTC. This translates into CASSKSRTGGYEQYF. The chain joins TRBV19 to TRBJ2-7; 10 bases map to TRBD1. Per the germline V gene, CDR1 is LNHDA and CDR2 is SQIVND (reference sequence). V trimming: 4 bases; J trimming: 3 bases; junction bases outside the gene matches: 6. The length of the CDR3 is 15 residues.

For the CDR3, the DNA is TGTGCCAGCAGTCAATCCTTGGGGACTACCCAAGAGACCCAGTACTTC. It codes for CASSQSLGTTQETQYF. This chain uses TRBV6-5 with TRBJ2-5; 7 bases align to TRBD2. There are 16 residues in the CDR3. V dropped 5 bases and J dropped 1; count of bases not matched to a gene: 10. Germline loops: CDR1 MNHEY, CDR2 SVGAGI.

This clonotype occurred many times. V and J are TRBV29-1 and TRBJ2-3; 10 bases align to TRBD1. Unmatched junction bases numbered 13, after V lost 3 bases and J lost 1 base. CDR3 length equals 18 residues. The germline V gene has CDR1 SQVTM and CDR2 ANQGSEA. CDR3 coding DNA: TGCAGCGTTGATGGTTTCCTACGGACAGGGGGGCGCACAGATACGCAGTATTTT. It is translated as CSVDGFLRTGGRTDTQYF.

This clonotype was counted ten times or more. The chain couples TRBV7-9 to TRBJ2-5; perhaps TRBD1 as D (5 bases). Trimming took off 1 base at V and 2 bases at J, with 11 bases between the two ends. This CDR3 region has 15 residues. Germline V lookup: CDR1 SEHNR, CDR2 FQNEAQ (reference sequence). CDR3 DNA: TGTGCCAGCAGCTTAGGGGTCCGACAGCAAGAGACCCAGTACTTC. Its translation: CASSLGVRQQETQYF.

The CDR3 DNA follows: TGTGCCAGCAGCCCGGGTTTCTCTGGAAACACCATATATTTT. As protein: CASSPGFSGNTIYF. The V call is TRBV12-3 or TRBV12-4, the J call TRBJ1-3; no firm D call. The CDR3 consists of 14 residues. V was shortened by 6 bases and J by 0 bases, with 9 bases between the two germline ends.

This rearrangement joins TRBV5-1 to TRBJ2-3; 7 bases map to TRBD1. V was clipped by 4 bases and J by 9 bases; unmatched bases: 11. This CDR3 comprises 14 residues. Germline assignment: CDR1 SGHRS and CDR2 YFSETQ. CDR3 region: CASSGGRPRGTQYF. Here the CDR3 DNA reads TGCGCCAGCAGCGGGGGACGGCCCAGGGGGACGCAGTATTTT.